This T cell receptor (beta chain) was captured in a study of T-cell reconstitution after alpha-beta-depleted transplantation in children. Trimming took off 8 bases at V and 2 bases at J, with 22 bases between the two ends. The germline gives CDR1 LGHDT, CDR2 YNNKEL (reference sequence). The CDR3 length is 17 residues. Unique molecular identifiers were incorporated into the prepared TCRbeta library. TCRdb used MiXCR to reprocess the PCR reads, holding one entry per CDR3 protein. The repertoire holds 6,500 to 8,000 distinct CDR3 sequences, with roughly 30% as singletons. The source is a boy less than two years old who had a stem cell transplant for SCID, so the T cells may come from the graft donor. V is TRBV3-1 and J is TRBJ2-1; tentatively, D is TRBD2 (5 bases). Sequencing was performed on peripheral blood, taken 60 days after TCRalphabeta/CD19-depleted stem cell transplant. This CDR3 is CASCNEGPWAPYNEQFF. The CDR3 bases are TGTGCCAGCTGCAACGAGGGCCCTTGGGCACCCTACAATGAGCAGTTCTTC.